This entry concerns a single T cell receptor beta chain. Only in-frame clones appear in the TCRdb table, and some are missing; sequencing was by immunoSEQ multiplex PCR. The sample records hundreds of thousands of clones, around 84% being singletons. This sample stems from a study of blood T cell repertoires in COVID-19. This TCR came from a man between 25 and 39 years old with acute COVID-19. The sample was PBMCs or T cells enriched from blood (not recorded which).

The CDR3 sequence is CSASGGRPGETQYF. The CDR3 DNA reads as TGCAGTGCTAGTGGGGGCCGCCCAGGCGAGACCCAGTACTTC. The V call is TRBV20-1, the J call TRBJ2-5; tentative D call: TRBD1 (6 bases). Per germline, CDR1 DFQATT and CDR2 SNEGSKA (reference sequence). The CDR3 spans 14 residues. The V and J ends lost 3 bases and 5 bases respectively, with 16 bases between them.